The 18 T cell receptor beta chains reported below all come from one sample, sequenced in a study of immune characterization of retroperitoneal liposarcoma. TCRdb recomputed calls from the PCR reads with MiXCR, one row per CDR3 protein. The sample shows thousands of distinct CDR3 sequences, about a third of them seen only once. Sequenced sample: tumor tissue. These receptors all stem from a female donor with retroperitoneal liposarcoma.

This clonotype was found a few times. The CDR3 loop is CASSYTAGQRYNEQFF. The CDR3 DNA reads as TGTGCCAGTAGTTATACCGCCGGACAGAGATACAATGAGCAGTTCTTC. This chain joins TRBV19 and TRBJ2-1, with a tentative D call TRBD1 (6 bases). Germline CDR1 LNHDA, CDR2 SQIVND (reference sequence). This CDR3 region has 16 residues. V lost 5 bases and J 4 bases, leaving 18 bases between the germline ends.

The chain combines TRBV6-1 with TRBJ1-1, with D uncertain. CDR3 length: 14 residues. In germline, CDR1 is MNHNS, CDR2 SASEGT. With 5 bases removed from V and 2 bases from J, the gap between germline ends came to 12 bases. CDR3 sequence: CASSYRESNTEAFF. The DNA of the CDR3 is TGTGCCAGCAGTTACCGGGAAAGTAACACTGAAGCTTTCTTT.

The chain employs TRBV11-3 and TRBJ2-1, with 7 bases fitting TRBD2. The DNA end is a closer match to TRBJ2-7, so the J assignment may be wrong. Germline lookup yields CDR1 SGHNT and CDR2 YENEEA. The CDR3 is made up of 14 amino acids. The CDR3 loop is CASSFPATGGEQYF. In nucleotides, the CDR3 is TGTGCCAGCAGCTTCCCAGCCACCGGGGGGGAGCAGTACTTC.

Sample share makes this clonotype medium-sized. V and J are TRBV10-3 and TRBJ1-2; D unresolved. The germline V gene encodes CDR1 ENHRY and CDR2 SYGVKD. Trimming took off 3 bases at V and 0 bases at J, with 5 bases between the two ends. There are 13 residues in the CDR3. The CDR3 DNA reads TGTGCCATCAGTGAAGATCCTAACTATGGCTACACCTTC. This gives the protein CAISEDPNYGYTF.

This clonotype is medium-sized by share. This chain joins TRBV6-1 and TRBJ2-1, with 8 nucleotides matching TRBD2. The end of the DNA is better explained by TRBJ2-5, so the J call may be wrong. There are 14 residues in the CDR3. CDR1 MNHNS and CDR2 SASEGT come from the germline V gene. CDR3 DNA sequence: TGTGCCAGCAGAATTTCGGGGGGGGTGGGGACCCAGTACTTC. Residues: CASRISGGVGTQYF.

V gene TRBV12-3 or TRBV12-4 combines with J gene TRBJ2-1; no firm D call. CDR3 length: 15 amino acids. V was trimmed by 5 bases and J by 7 bases, leaving 18 bases between them. The DNA for the CDR3 is TGTGCCAGCAGTCCTTCTCCCCCCGAGCGTAATGAGCAGTTCTTC. Protein: CASSPSPPERNEQFF.

Many counts were recorded for this clonotype. The V call is TRBV6-4, the J call TRBJ2-1, with 7 bases that match TRBD1. This CDR3 is 13 amino acids long. Germline CDR1 MRHNA, CDR2 SNTAGT. Trimming removed 2 bases from V and 6 bases from J; junction bases left unmatched: 1. The CDR3 nucleotides are TGTGCCAGCAGTGACCGGGACAGCAATGAGCAGTTCTTC. As protein: CASSDRDSNEQFF.

This clonotype was seen ten or more times. V and J are TRBV3-1 and TRBJ1-3; D ambiguous. CDR3 length: 15 amino acids. The V end was cut by 4 bases, the J end by 3 bases, with 13 bases between. Germline V CDR1 and CDR2: LGHDT, YNNKEL (reference sequence). CDR3 coding DNA: TGTGCCAGCAGCCTTTACGGTGTTTTTGGAAACACCATATATTTT. This translates into CASSLYGVFGNTIYF. Full variable domain (rest looked up from reference TRBV3-1 and TRBJ1-3): DTAVSQTPKYLVTQMGNDKSIKCEQNLGHDTMYWYKQDSKKFLKIMFSYNNKELIINETVPNRFSPKSPDKAHLNLHINSLELGDSAVYFCASSLYGVFGNTIYFGEGSWLTVV.

The chain couples TRBV6-1 to TRBJ2-1, with a possible D match to TRBD2 (6 bases). Germline CDR1 reads MNHNS; CDR2 reads SASEGT. Trimming pared 7 bases from V and 13 bases from J, leaving 20 bases between. The CDR3 runs to 13 residues. CDR3 bases: TGTGCCAGCACTCCCCCGGGGGAAGAGACCCAGTTCTTC. Protein product: CASTPPGEETQFF.

This clonotype is termed large. The chain links TRBV11-3 to TRBJ1-1; the D is unclear. CDR1 and CDR2 from the germline V gene are SGHNT and YENEEA. With 0 bases removed from V and 1 base from J, the gap between germline ends came to 12 bases. This CDR3 is 16 amino acids long. The CDR3 loop reads CASSLDRGIGNTEAFF. The DNA for the CDR3 is TGTGCCAGCAGCTTAGATCGTGGGATCGGGAACACTGAAGCTTTCTTT.

This clonotype was seen a handful of times. A much larger clone is a single base away; this may be a read error. The chain employs TRBV7-2 and TRBJ2-1; 9 nucleotides agree with TRBD2. The J call may be in error: the DNA end matches TRBJ2-7 better. Germline assignment: CDR1 SGHTA and CDR2 FQGNSA. The CDR3 runs to 14 residues. The CDR3 region is CASSPPGLALEQYF. The CDR3 DNA reads TGTGCCAGCAGCCCCCCGGGACTAGCTCTTGAGCAGTACTTC.

The chain couples TRBV7-8 to TRBJ2-4; D perhaps matches TRBD1 (6 bases). With the DNA end fitting TRBJ2-7 better, the J assignment may be wrong. The germline CDR1 and CDR2 sequences are SGHVS and FQNEAQ. The CDR3 extends over 15 amino acids. CDR3 DNA: TGTGCCAGCAGCACGGGACACGCCGGAAACTACGAGCAGTACTTC. This translates into CASSTGHAGNYEQYF.

V is TRBV6-6 and J is TRBJ2-5; TRBD1 aligns across 10 bases. V trimming: 7 bases; J trimming: 4 bases; junction bases outside the gene matches: 12. The CDR3 has 16 amino acids. CDR1 is MNHNY and CDR2 is SVGAGI in the germline V gene (reference sequence). For the CDR3, the DNA is TGTGCCAGCAAAACATTGGGACAGGGGAATGGAGAGACCCAGTACTTC. It encodes CASKTLGQGNGETQYF.

This clonotype was seen more than once but under ten times. The chain joins TRBV7-6 to TRBJ2-5; no firm D call. Trimming removed 5 bases from V and 11 bases from J, with 21 bases in between. The CDR3 extends over 14 amino acids. The germline gives CDR1 SGHVS, CDR2 FNYEAQ. This CDR3 is CASSPSGPYNEQYF. The CDR3 DNA sequence: TGTGCCAGCAGCCCATCAGGACCGTACAATGAGCAGTACTTC.

The rearrangement uses TRBV27 and TRBJ2-3; 13 bases are shared with TRBD2. The CDR3 sequence is 17 residues long. V dropped 5 bases and J dropped 6; count of bases not matched to a gene: 11. Germline loops: CDR1 MNHEY, CDR2 SMNVEV (reference sequence). CDR3: CASSPPGTSGINDTQYF. The CDR3 region has the DNA TGTGCCAGCAGTCCCCCCGGGACTAGCGGGATCAATGATACGCAGTATTTT.

The table lists this clonotype with many counts. The chain employs TRBV28 and TRBJ2-2; 13 positions match TRBD2. The J segment lost 1 base and the V segment lost 4 bases, leaving 0 bases of the junction unmatched. Germline values: CDR1 MDHEN, CDR2 SYDVKM. CDR3 size: 16 residues. Here the CDR3 reads CASSWTSGRNTGELFF. Written as DNA, the CDR3 is TGTGCCAGCAGTTGGACTAGCGGGAGGAACACCGGGGAGCTGTTTTTT.

In its sample, this clonotype was seen many times. CDR3 region: CASSLITGTGELFF. CDR3 sequence (DNA): TGTGCCAGCAGCTTGATAACAGGGACCGGGGAGCTGTTTTTT. This chain joins TRBV7-3 and TRBJ2-2, with D possibly TRBD1 on 6 matching bases. The CDR3 spans 14 residues. From germline, CDR1 is SGHTA and CDR2 FQGTGA. Trimming took off 3 bases at V and 5 bases at J, with 10 bases between the two ends.

V gene TRBV7-2 combines with J gene TRBJ2-1; D is uncertain. Germline lookup yields CDR1 SGHTA and CDR2 FQGNSA. The CDR3 is made up of 15 amino acids. V was pared by 4 bases and J by 13 bases, with 23 bases between. In DNA form, the CDR3 reads TGTGCCAGCAGCTCCTTTTGGGCCAGCCAAGAGACCCAGTTCTTC. It encodes CASSSFWASQETQFF.